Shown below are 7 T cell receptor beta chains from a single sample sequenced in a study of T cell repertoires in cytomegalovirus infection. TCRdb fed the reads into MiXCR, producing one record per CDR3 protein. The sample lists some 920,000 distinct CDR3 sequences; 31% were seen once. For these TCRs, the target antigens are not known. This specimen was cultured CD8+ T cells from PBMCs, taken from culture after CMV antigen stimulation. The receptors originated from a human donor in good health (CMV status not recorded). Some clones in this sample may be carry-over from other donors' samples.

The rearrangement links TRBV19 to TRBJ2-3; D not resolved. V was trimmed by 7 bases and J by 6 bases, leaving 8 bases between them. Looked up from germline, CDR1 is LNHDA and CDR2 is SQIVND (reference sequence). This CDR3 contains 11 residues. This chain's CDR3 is CASMGSDTQYF. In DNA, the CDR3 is TGTGCCAGTATGGGTTCGGATACGCAGTATTTT. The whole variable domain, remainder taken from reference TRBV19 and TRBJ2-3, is DGGITQSPKYLFRKEGQNVTLSCEQNLNHDAMYWYRQDPGQGLRLIYYSQIVNDFQKGDIAEGYSVSREKKESFPLTVTSAQKNPTAFYLCASMGSDTQYFGPGTRLTVL.

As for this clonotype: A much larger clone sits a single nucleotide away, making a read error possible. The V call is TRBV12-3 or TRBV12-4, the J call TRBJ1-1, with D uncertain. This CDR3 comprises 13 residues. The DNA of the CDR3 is TGTGCCAGCAGCGGTAACACGAACACTAAAGCTTTCTTT. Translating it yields CASSGNTNTKAFF.

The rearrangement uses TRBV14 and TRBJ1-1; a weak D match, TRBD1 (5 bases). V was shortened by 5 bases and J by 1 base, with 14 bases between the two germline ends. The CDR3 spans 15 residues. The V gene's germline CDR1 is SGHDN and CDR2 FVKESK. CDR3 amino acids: CASSLRRGSNTEAFF. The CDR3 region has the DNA TGTGCCAGCAGCTTAAGACGGGGCTCGAACACTGAAGCTTTCTTT.

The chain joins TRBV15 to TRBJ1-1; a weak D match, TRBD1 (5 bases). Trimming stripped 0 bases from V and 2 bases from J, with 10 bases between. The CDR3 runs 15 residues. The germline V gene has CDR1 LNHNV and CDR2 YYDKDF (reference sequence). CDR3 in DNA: TGTGCCACCAGCAGAGATCGGGGGGTAAACACTGAAGCTTTCTTT. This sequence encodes CATSRDRGVNTEAFF.

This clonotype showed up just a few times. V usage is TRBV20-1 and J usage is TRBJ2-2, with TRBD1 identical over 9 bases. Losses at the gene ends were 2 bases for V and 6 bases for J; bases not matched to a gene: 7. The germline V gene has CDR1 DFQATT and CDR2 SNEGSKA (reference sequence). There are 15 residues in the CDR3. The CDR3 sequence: CSARQPGQGPGELFF. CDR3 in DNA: TGCAGTGCTAGACAACCGGGACAGGGTCCCGGGGAGCTGTTTTTT.

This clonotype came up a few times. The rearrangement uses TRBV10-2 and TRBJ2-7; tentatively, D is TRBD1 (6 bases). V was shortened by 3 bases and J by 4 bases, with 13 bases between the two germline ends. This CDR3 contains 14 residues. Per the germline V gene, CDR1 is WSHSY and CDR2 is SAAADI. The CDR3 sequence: CASSDRTVVYEQYF. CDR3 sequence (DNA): TGCGCCAGCAGTGATCGGACAGTAGTGTACGAGCAGTACTTC.

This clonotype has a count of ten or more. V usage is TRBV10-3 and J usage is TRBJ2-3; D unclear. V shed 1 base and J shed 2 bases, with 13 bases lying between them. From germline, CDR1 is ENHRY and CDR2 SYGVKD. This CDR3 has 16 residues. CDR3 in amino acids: CAISEWSSRTTDTQYF. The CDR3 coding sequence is TGTGCCATCAGTGAGTGGAGTAGCAGAACCACAGATACGCAGTATTTT.